The 8 T cell receptor beta chains below were found in one sample sequenced in a study of T cells in narcolepsy. The method was immunoSEQ multiplex PCR; TCRdb's version includes in-frame clones alone and lacks a portion of them. The sample yields roughly 8,100 clones, around two thirds seen once. What was sequenced was CD45RA- memory CD8+ T cells from PBMCs. These TCRs come from a human donor with narcolepsy.

By its share, this clone is medium-sized (0.01 to 0.1%). The rearrangement joins TRBV7-2 to TRBJ2-2; 14 positions agree with TRBD2. The CDR3 sequence is 19 residues long. CDR1 and CDR2 from the germline V gene are SGHTA and FQGNSA. V shed 4 bases, J shed 1 base, and the junction held 8 bases outside the gene matches. CDR3 coding DNA: TGTGCCAGCAGCTCACTTGGGACTAGCGGGGGCCAGAACACCGGGGAGCTGTTTTTT. It specifies CASSSLGTSGGQNTGELFF.

This clone was found a few times. The rearrangement links TRBV2 to TRBJ2-2, with D uncertain. Trimming took off 6 bases at V and 6 bases at J, with 11 bases between the two ends. In germline, CDR1 is SNHLY, CDR2 FYNNEI. The CDR3 runs to 13 residues. For the CDR3, the DNA is TGTGCCAGCAGCTCCGACCAGGCCGGGGAGCTGTTTTTT. It is translated as CASSSDQAGELFF.

The CDR3 protein is CASSPSGLGNTEAFF. CDR3 nucleotide sequence: TGTGCCAGCAGCCCTTCGGGACTTGGGAACACTGAAGCTTTCTTT. J is TRBJ1-1 and V is TRBV28; maybe TRBD1 (5 bases). Trimming shortened V by 6 bases and J by 1 base, and 15 bases separated the two germline ends. The CDR3 is 15 residues long. Per germline, CDR1 MDHEN and CDR2 SYDVKM. The full variable domain, rest sourced from reference TRBV28 and TRBJ1-1, is DVKVTQSSRYLVKRTGEKVFLECVQDMDHENMFWYRQDPGLGLRLIYFSYDVKMKEKGDIPEGYSVSREKKERFSLILESASTNQTSMYLCASSPSGLGNTEAFFGQGTRLTVV.

The V call is TRBV6-5, the J call TRBJ2-1; no firm D call. CDR1 and CDR2 (germline): MNHEY, SVGAGI. This CDR3 spans 15 amino acids. V lost 0 bases, J lost 3 bases, and 9 bases lay in between. DNA for the CDR3: TGTGCCAGCAGTTACTCGGGAAGGGACTACAATGAGCAGTTCTTC. As protein: CASSYSGRDYNEQFF.

V usage is TRBV2 and J usage is TRBJ1-2; 9 nucleotides agree with TRBD1. With V trimmed by 0 bases and J by 8 bases, 10 bases remained unmatched. Looked up from germline, CDR1 is SNHLY and CDR2 is FYNNEI. The CDR3 is 16 residues long. DNA of the CDR3: TGTGCCAGCAGTGAAGCGCTCCGGGACAGGGTACGAGGCTACACCTTC. Encoded protein: CASSEALRDRVRGYTF.

The rearrangement joins TRBV13 to TRBJ2-5; TRBD2 might be the D (6 bases). The CDR3 covers 14 residues. V dropped 3 bases and J dropped 1 base, with 9 bases sitting between them. Germline V gives CDR1 PRHDT, CDR2 FYEKMQ (reference sequence). The CDR3 DNA is TGTGCCAGCAGCTTGCAGACTAGCCAAGAGACCCAGTACTTC. Protein product: CASSLQTSQETQYF.

The chain couples TRBV30 to TRBJ2-1; 8 bases agree with TRBD2. The CDR3 sequence is 17 residues long. Germline values: CDR1 GTSNPN, CDR2 SVGIG (reference sequence). V shed 2 bases and J 0 bases; nucleotides not matched to a gene: 9. CDR3 in amino acids: CAWSIETGGLSYNEQFF. CDR3 DNA sequence: TGTGCCTGGAGTATAGAAACGGGGGGGCTCTCCTACAATGAGCAGTTCTTC.

The V call is TRBV10-2, the J call TRBJ2-7; 7 positions match TRBD1. V was pared by 6 bases and J by 0 bases, with 2 bases of the junction left unmatched. The V gene's germline CDR1 is WSHSY and CDR2 SAAADI. The CDR3 has 13 amino acids. The DNA for the CDR3 is TGCGCCAGCAGGGGGGACAGCTCCTACGAGCAGTACTTC. Protein: CASRGDSSYEQYF.